The entry that follows covers one T cell receptor (beta chain) sequence. Its antigen is currently not known. Within one base of it there is no much larger clone, and no base qualities were kept. This entry comes from a study of lymphopenia after photon versus proton radiotherapy (dated by TCRdb to between 2018 and 2020). About the study as a whole: The study compared the immunological effects of photon versus proton radiation therapy in patients with gastrointestinal tumors who developed high-grade lymphopenia. The cohort included some 20 patients with gastrointestinal tumors who developed lymphopenia after receiving either photon or proton therapy. The study was designed to characterize how the impact on the immune system differs between the two radiation modalities.

The library was made by the immunoSEQ multiplex PCR assay. T cell repertoires were profiled by deep sequencing of rearranged TCR beta loci, alongside multiparametric flow cytometry. TCRdb took over this immuneACCESS table, retaining in-frame rearrangements with V and J assigned. Such tables are incomplete; in checked studies, under half of the missing clones stem from an unresolved V gene, and the remainder is unexplained. For this sample the table gives over 25,000 clones, of which 80% to 90% were detected only once. The ten largest clones capture 50% of the sample. Taken from cysteine to phenylalanine, the CDR3 has 16 residues. Only the CDR3 DNA is retained, 48 bases long and in frame from the first base. Trimming takes 3 bases from V and 1 base from J, and the germline ends sit 11 bases apart. CDR1 and CDR2, looked up from the germline V gene (reference sequence), are SGHNT and YYREEE. What the authors observed across the whole study: Proton-treated patients stayed relatively stable during treatment, while photon-treated patients lost naive T cells and TCR diversity and gained effector/memory populations. The authors looked at the survival association only in patients who died, and they framed better survival with proton therapy as a possibility rather than a demonstrated result. Once the lymphocyte count had reached its nadir, the repertoires of photon-treated patients showed oligoclonal expansion, particularly of CD8+ Temra cells, and this expansion drove the decline in diversity. Across the cohort, a larger post-nadir drop in TCR diversity was inversely correlated with overall survival time among patients who died.

The clonotype originates from a woman in her sixties or seventies with cholangiocarcinoma. Some clones in this sample may be carry-over from other donors' samples. The source material was peripheral blood, sampled from a patient treated with proton-based radiotherapy. In this chain, TRBV5-4 is recombined with TRBJ2-6; 6 matching bases give a weak D call of TRBD2. CDR3 region: CASSSPRGSGANVLTF. DNA sequence: TGTGCCAGCAGCTCCCCCCGGGGGTCTGGGGCCAACGTCCTGACTTTC.